There are many counts of the clone carrying this T cell receptor beta chain. The data stem from a study of T cell repertoires in cytomegalovirus infection. TCRdb passed the reads through MiXCR, listing each CDR3 protein once. The sample includes around 290,000 distinct CDR3 sequences, over 20% seen only once; the top ten take around 14%. What was sequenced was PBMCs. The TCR comes from a human donor in good health (CMV status not recorded). Some clones in this sample may be carry-over from other donors' samples.

The CDR3 DNA sequence: TGTGCCAGCAGCTTACAAGGAGGGGGGGGCACAGATACGCAGTATTTT. This sequence encodes CASSLQGGGGTDTQYF. This chain joins TRBV7-2 and TRBJ2-3, with D possibly matching TRBD2 (7 bases). Trimming pared 2 bases from V and 1 base from J, leaving 13 bases between. CDR1 and CDR2 (germline): SGHTA, FQGNSA. The CDR3 loop spans 16 amino acids.